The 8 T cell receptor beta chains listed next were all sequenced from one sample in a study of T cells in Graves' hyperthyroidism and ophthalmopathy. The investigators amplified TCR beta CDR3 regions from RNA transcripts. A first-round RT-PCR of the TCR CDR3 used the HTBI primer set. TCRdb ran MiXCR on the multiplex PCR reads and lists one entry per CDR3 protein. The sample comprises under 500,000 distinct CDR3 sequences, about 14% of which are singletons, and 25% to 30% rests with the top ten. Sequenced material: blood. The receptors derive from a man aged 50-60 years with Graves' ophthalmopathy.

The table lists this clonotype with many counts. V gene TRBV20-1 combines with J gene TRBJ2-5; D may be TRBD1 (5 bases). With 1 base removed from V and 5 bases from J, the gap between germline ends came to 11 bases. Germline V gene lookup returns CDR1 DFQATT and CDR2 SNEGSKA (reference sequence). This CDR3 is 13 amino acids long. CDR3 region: CSARAMGQETQYF. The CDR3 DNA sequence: TGCAGTGCTAGAGCTATGGGGCAGGAGACCCAGTACTTC.

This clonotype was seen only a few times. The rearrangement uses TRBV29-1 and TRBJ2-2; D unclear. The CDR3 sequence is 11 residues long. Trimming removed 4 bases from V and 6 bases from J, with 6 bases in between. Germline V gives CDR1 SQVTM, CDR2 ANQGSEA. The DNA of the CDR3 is TGCAGCGTTGGGTCCCCCGGGGAGCTGTTTTTT. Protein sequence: CSVGSPGELFF.

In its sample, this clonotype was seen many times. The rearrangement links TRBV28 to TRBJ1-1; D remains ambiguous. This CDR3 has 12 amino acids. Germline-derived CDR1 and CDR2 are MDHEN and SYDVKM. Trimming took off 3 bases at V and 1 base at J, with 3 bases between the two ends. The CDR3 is CASSFENTEAFF. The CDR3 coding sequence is TGTGCCAGCAGTTTTGAGAACACTGAAGCTTTCTTT.

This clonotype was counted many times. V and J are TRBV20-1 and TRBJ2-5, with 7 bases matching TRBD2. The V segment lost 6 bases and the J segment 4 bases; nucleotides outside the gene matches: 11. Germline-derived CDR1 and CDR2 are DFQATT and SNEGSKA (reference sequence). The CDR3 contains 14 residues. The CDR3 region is CSARVLAGVETQYF. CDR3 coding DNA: TGCAGTGCCCGGGTTCTTGCGGGAGTAGAGACCCAGTACTTC.

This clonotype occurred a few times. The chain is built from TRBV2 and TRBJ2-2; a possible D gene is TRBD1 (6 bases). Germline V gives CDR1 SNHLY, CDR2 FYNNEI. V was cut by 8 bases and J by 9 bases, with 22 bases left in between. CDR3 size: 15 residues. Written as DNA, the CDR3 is TGTGCCAGCGCAAAGCAACAGGGATGGGACCGGGAGCTGTTTTTT. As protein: CASAKQQGWDRELFF.

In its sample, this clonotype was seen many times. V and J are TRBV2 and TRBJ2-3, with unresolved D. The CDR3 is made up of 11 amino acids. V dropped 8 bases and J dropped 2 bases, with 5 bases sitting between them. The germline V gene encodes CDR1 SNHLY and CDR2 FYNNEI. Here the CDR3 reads CASGVTDTQYF. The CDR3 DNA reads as TGTGCCAGCGGCGTCACAGATACGCAGTATTTT.

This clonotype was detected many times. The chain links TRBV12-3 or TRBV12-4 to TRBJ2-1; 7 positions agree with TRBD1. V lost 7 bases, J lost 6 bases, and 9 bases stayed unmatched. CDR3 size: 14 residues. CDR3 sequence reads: CASKHRGSGNEQFF. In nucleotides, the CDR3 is TGTGCCAGCAAACACAGGGGATCGGGCAATGAGCAGTTCTTC.

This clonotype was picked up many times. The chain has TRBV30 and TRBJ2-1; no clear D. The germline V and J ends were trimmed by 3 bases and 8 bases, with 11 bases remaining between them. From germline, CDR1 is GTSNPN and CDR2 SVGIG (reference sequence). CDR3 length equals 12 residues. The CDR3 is CAWSHSFDEQFF. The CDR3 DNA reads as TGTGCCTGGAGCCATTCCTTTGATGAGCAGTTCTTC.